This T cell receptor (beta chain) emerged from a study of CXCR3-negative and CXCR3-positive naive CD8 T cells. Study background: Per-library TRB read counts averaged about 1.5 +/- 0.3 million, adding up to about 140 million in total.

Of note for this clonotype: As yet, its antigen is unknown.

The germline V gene encodes CDR1 SGDLS and CDR2 YYNGEE. The CDR3 length is 14 residues. It was by 5' RACE with UMI labels that the TRB cDNA libraries were prepared. For each CDR3 protein, TCRdb gives one entry from its re-call of the 5' RACE reads, without DNA. This repertoire comprises 95,000 to 100,000 distinct CDR3 sequences; its ten largest clones make up about 1%. Broader study findings: CXCR3-positive naive cells had TRB CDR3s that were more hydrophobic than CXCR3-negative naive cells had. High diversity, comparable across both naive subsets, contrasted with much lower diversity in memory CD8+ cells. Whereas memory cells differed, naive CXCR3-negative and CXCR3-positive cells shared similar TRBV-TRBJ usage.

Naive CD8+ T cells had a CD45RO-CCR7+CD27+CD95- phenotype. The genes are TRBV9 and TRBJ1-6; TCRdb gives TRBD1 as the D gene, but with no DNA this cannot be confirmed. Material for sequencing was naive CXCR3+ CD8+ T cells from blood. Subset reported: CD45RO-CCR7+CD27+CD95- naive CD8+ T cells expressing CXCR3 (TNR3+). The receptor comes from a human donor in good health. Some clones in this sample may be carry-over from other donors' samples. CDR3 in amino acids: CASNALGTGEPLHF.